Below are 17 T cell receptor beta chains sequenced from a single sample in a study of blood T cell repertoires in COVID-19. Assay used: immunoSEQ multiplex PCR; TCRdb lists only in-frame clones, some missing. In the table there are over 15,000 clones, 88% of which are singletons. Sequenced material: peripheral blood. These TCRs come from a human donor in a cohort sampled during active COVID-19.

The chain couples TRBV3-1 (or the pseudogene TRBV3-2) to TRBJ2-1; 9 nucleotides agree with TRBD2. Germline CDR1 and CDR2: LGHDT and YNNKEL (reference sequence). The CDR3 is made up of 14 amino acids. With 1 base clipped from V and 9 bases from J, the junction kept 4 bases outside the gene matches. The CDR3 bases are TGTGCCAGCAGCCAAGCTAGCGGGGCTTTTGAGCAGTTCTTC. It is translated as CASSQASGAFEQFF.

The J gene is TRBJ2-7, the V gene TRBV7-8, with D maybe TRBD2 (6 bases). This CDR3 contains 14 residues. V lost 1 base and J lost 6, with 13 bases in between. Germline V CDR1 and CDR2: SGHVS, FQNEAQ. CDR3 protein: CASSLEGLGGEQYF. CDR3 in DNA: TGTGCCAGCAGCTTAGAGGGGCTGGGAGGCGAGCAGTACTTC.

V usage is TRBV19 and J usage is TRBJ1-2; the match to TRBD1 covers 9 bases. The CDR3 is made up of 15 amino acids. The trim removed 3 bases at V and 7 bases at J, leaving 9 bases unmatched. Germline V CDR1 and CDR2: LNHDA, SQIVND (reference sequence). CDR3 in amino acids: CASSIISGQGSGYTF. CDR3 bases: TGTGCCAGTAGTATTATATCAGGACAGGGGAGTGGCTACACCTTC. The full variable domain, completed using reference TRBV19 and TRBJ1-2, is DGGITQSPKYLFRKEGQNVTLSCEQNLNHDAMYWYRQDPGQGLRLIYYSQIVNDFQKGDIAEGYSVSREKKESFPLTVTSAQKNPTAFYLCASSIISGQGSGYTFGSGTRLTVV.

The chain has TRBV18 and TRBJ2-7; no firm D call. The CDR3 spans 13 residues. Germline assignment: CDR1 KGHSH and CDR2 LQKENI. V lost 5 bases, J lost 5 bases, and 13 bases lay in between. CDR3 sequence: CASSETPTHEQYF. As DNA, the CDR3 is TGTGCCAGCTCAGAAACACCGACACACGAGCAGTACTTC.

The chain joins TRBV5-4 to TRBJ2-3; a possible D gene is TRBD2 (6 bases). This CDR3 has 13 residues. The V end was cut by 4 bases, the J end by 4 bases, with 10 bases between. Germline CDR1 is SGHNT and CDR2 is YYREEE (reference sequence). For the CDR3, the DNA is TGTGCCAGCAGCCTCGGGACTTCAGATACGCAGTATTTT. Encoded protein: CASSLGTSDTQYF. The variable domain in full, completed from reference TRBV5-4 and TRBJ2-3, reads ETGVTQSPTHLIKTRGQQVTLRCSSQSGHNTVSWYQQALGQGPQFIFQYYREEENGRGNFPPRFSGLQFPNYSSELNVNALELDDSALYLCASSLGTSDTQYFGPGTRLTVL.

The chain has TRBV19 and TRBJ2-1, with D maybe TRBD1 (6 bases). The CDR3 runs 16 residues. In germline, CDR1 is LNHDA, CDR2 SQIVND (reference sequence). V was pared by 2 bases and J by 7 bases, with 18 bases between. DNA for the CDR3: TGTGCCAGTAGTATACAACAGGGAAGAATAGGGAATGAGCAGTTCTTC. It is translated as CASSIQQGRIGNEQFF.

The CDR3 is CASSLVAPTTGEQYF. CDR3 nucleotides: TGTGCCAGCAGCTTAGTCGCCCCGACTACTGGCGAGCAGTACTTC. The rearrangement uses TRBV7-9 and TRBJ2-7; a weak D match, TRBD2 (5 bases). V lost 1 base and J 6 bases, leaving 16 bases between the germline ends. CDR1 is SEHNR, CDR2 FQNEAQ, per germline (reference sequence). CDR3 length: 15 amino acids.

This rearrangement joins TRBV7-2 to TRBJ1-3; 8 bases fit TRBD1. The CDR3 loop spans 17 amino acids. Trimming took 2 bases from V and 2 from J; bases not matched to a gene: 8. Germline-derived CDR1 and CDR2 are SGHTA and FQGNSA. The DNA for the CDR3 is TGTGCCAGCAGCTTAATGGCAGGGGGCAATACTGGAAACACCATATATTTT. Amino acids: CASSLMAGGNTGNTIYF.

The chain recombines TRBV28 with TRBJ1-2, with 11 positions matching TRBD1. The trim removed 6 bases at V and 7 bases at J, leaving 7 bases unmatched. CDR1 MDHEN and CDR2 SYDVKM come from the germline V gene. The CDR3 runs to 14 residues. CDR3 nucleotide sequence: TGTGCCAGCAGCACACCGGGACAGGGGGGTGGCTACACCTTC. Its translation: CASSTPGQGGGYTF.

The chain couples TRBV5-5 to TRBJ1-1; D is perhaps TRBD1 (5 bases). V lost 0 bases and J lost 5, with 14 bases in between. This CDR3 comprises 15 residues. Germline assignment: CDR1 SGHKS and CDR2 YYEKEE (reference sequence). CDR3 sequence (DNA): TGTGCCAGCAGCTTGGCCGCCAGGGAGGGAACTGAAGCTTTCTTT. Its protein product is CASSLAAREGTEAFF.

The V gene is TRBV20-1, the J gene TRBJ2-7; D may be TRBD2 (6 bases). This CDR3 comprises 13 residues. Per the germline V gene, CDR1 is DFQATT and CDR2 is SNEGSKA (reference sequence). V lost 3 bases, J lost 3 bases, and 12 bases lay in between. CDR3 in DNA: TGCAGTGCTAGTGGGCGGGAACTCTACGAGCAGTACTTC. Translating gives CSASGRELYEQYF.

V and J are TRBV5-1 and TRBJ1-2; perhaps TRBD1 as D (6 bases). This CDR3 region has 15 residues. Germline V CDR1 and CDR2: SGHRS, YFSETQ. V gave up 1 base and J gave up 4 bases, with 14 bases separating them. CDR3 in amino acids: CASSLTQGSIYGYTF. For the CDR3, the DNA is TGCGCCAGCAGCTTGACACAGGGATCGATCTATGGCTACACCTTC.

This clone has only a few counts. The genes are TRBV30 and TRBJ1-2; D is perhaps TRBD1 (5 bases). V was cut by 8 bases and J by 0 bases, with 13 bases left in between. CDR1 is GTSNPN and CDR2 is SVGIG in the germline V gene (reference sequence). This CDR3 is 13 amino acids long. The CDR3 region has the DNA TGTGCCGGCGGGGCCGCCGCTAACTATGGCTACACCTTC. Translating it yields CAGGAAANYGYTF.

This chain links TRBV6-1 with TRBJ2-7; 9 bases are a match to TRBD2. Germline trimming cut 2 bases from V and 2 bases from J; bases unmatched to any gene: 4. The germline V gene has CDR1 MNHNS and CDR2 SASEGT. The CDR3 is 15 amino acids. CDR3 protein: CASSERIAGAYEQYF. DNA for the CDR3: TGTGCCAGCAGTGAAAGGATAGCGGGAGCCTACGAGCAGTACTTC.

The rearrangement links TRBV2 to TRBJ2-3, with 11 bases aligning to TRBD2. Germline V gene data show CDR1 as SNHLY and CDR2 as FYNNEI. There are 17 residues in the CDR3. V lost 5 bases to trimming and J lost 7 bases; unmatched junction nucleotides: 14. The CDR3 coding sequence is TGTGCCAGCAGTCTTAGCGGGGGGGCAGGTAACTGGAATACGCAGTATTTT. Its protein product is CASSLSGGAGNWNTQYF.

V gene TRBV11-2 combines with J gene TRBJ2-2; 7 bases are shared with TRBD1. V lost 5 bases and J lost 5; bases outside the gene matches: 8. Germline CDR1 is SGHAT and CDR2 is FQNNGV. The CDR3 runs 15 residues. The CDR3 loop is CASSTNRGGTGELFF. CDR3 nucleotide sequence: TGTGCCAGCAGCACCAACAGGGGTGGAACCGGGGAGCTGTTTTTT.

This clone occurred once. The rearrangement links TRBV29-1 to TRBJ2-1, with D possibly matching TRBD1 (6 bases). Germline loops: CDR1 SQVTM, CDR2 ANQGSEA. V dropped 3 bases and J dropped 7 bases, with 28 bases sitting between them. There are 18 residues in the CDR3. This CDR3 reads CSVEGASTTTYHLNEQFF. DNA of the CDR3: TGCAGCGTTGAGGGGGCTTCGACCACCACGTACCATTTGAATGAGCAGTTCTTC.